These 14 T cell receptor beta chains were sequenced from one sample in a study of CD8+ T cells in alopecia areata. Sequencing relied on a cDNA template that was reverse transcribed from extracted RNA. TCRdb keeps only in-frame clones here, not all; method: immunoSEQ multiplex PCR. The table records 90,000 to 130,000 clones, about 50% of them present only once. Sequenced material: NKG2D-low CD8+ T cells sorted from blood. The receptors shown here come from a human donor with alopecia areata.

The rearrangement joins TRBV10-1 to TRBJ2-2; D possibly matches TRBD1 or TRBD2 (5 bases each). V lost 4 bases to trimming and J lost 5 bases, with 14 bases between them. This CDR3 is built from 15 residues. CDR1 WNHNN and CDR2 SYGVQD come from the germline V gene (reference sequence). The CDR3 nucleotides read TGCGCCAGCAGTGGAGGGGTACGGGGAACCGGGGAGCTGTTTTTT. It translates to CASSGGVRGTGELFF.

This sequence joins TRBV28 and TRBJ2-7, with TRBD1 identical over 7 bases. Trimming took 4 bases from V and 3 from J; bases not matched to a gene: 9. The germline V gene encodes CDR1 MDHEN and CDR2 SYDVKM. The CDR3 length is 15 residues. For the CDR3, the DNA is TGTGCCAGCAGTTATGGACAGGCCCTTGGCTACGAGCAGTACTTC. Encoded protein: CASSYGQALGYEQYF.

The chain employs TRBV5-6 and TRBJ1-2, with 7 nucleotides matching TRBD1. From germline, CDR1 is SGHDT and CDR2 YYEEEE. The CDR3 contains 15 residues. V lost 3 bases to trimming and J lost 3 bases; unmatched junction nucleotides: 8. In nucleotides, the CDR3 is TGTGCCAGCAGCTCTCGACAGGGTTGGCACTATGGCTACACCTTC. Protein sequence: CASSSRQGWHYGYTF. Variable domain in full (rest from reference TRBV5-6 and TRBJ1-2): DAGVTQSPTHLIKTRGQQVTLRCSPKSGHDTVSWYQQALGQGPQFIFQYYEEEERQRGNFPDRFSGHQFPNYSSELNVNALLLGDSALYLCASSSRQGWHYGYTFGSGTRLTVV.

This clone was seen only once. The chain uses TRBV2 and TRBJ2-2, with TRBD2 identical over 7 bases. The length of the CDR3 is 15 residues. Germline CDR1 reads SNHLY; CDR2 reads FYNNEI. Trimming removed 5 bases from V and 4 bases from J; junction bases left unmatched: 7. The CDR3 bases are TGTGCCAGCAGTTCAGCGGGAACGGTCACCGGGGAGCTGTTTTTT. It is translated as CASSSAGTVTGELFF. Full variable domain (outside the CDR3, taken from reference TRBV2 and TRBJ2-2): EPEVTQTPSHQVTQMGQEVILRCVPISNHLYFYWYRQILGQKVEFLVSFYNNEISEKSEIFDDQFSVERPDGSNFTLKIRSTKLEDSAMYFCASSSAGTVTGELFFGEGSRLTVL.

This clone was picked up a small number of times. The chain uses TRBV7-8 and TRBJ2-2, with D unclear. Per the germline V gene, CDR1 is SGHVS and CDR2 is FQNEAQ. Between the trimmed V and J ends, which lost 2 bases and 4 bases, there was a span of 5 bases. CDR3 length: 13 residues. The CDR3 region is CASSLFGTGELFF. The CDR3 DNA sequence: TGTGCCAGCAGCTTATTTGGCACCGGGGAGCTGTTTTTT.

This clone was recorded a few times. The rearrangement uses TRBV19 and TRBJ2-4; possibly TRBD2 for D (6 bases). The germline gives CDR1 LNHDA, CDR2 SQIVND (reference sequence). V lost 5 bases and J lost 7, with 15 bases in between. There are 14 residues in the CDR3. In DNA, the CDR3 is TGTGCCAGTAGTCTGATCGGAGGGAGTAACATTCAGTACTTC. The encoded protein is CASSLIGGSNIQYF.

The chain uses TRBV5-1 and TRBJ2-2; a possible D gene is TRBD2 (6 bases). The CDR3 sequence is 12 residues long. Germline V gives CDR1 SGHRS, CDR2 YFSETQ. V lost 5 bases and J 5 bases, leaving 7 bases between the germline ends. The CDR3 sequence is CASSRGTGELFF. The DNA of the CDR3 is TGCGCCAGCAGTCGGGGGACCGGGGAGCTGTTTTTT.

CDR3 protein: CSAPYGYTF. The CDR3 coding sequence is TGCAGTGCTCCGTATGGCTACACCTTC. The chain couples TRBV20-1 to TRBJ1-2; D is uncertain. Looked up from germline, CDR1 is DFQATT and CDR2 is SNEGSKA (reference sequence). Trimming shortened V by 5 bases and J by 5 bases, and 3 bases separated the two germline ends. The CDR3 has 9 amino acids.

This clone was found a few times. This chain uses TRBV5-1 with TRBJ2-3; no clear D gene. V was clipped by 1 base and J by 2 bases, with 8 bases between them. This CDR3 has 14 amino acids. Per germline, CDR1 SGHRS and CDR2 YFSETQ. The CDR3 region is CASSLYRVTDTQYF. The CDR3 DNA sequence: TGCGCCAGCAGCTTGTATAGAGTCACAGATACGCAGTATTTT.

Here the CDR3 DNA reads TGTGCCAGCAGCCCCCTCCACCGGGAGCTGTTTTTT. It specifies CASSPLHRELFF. The chain joins TRBV13 to TRBJ2-2; D unresolved. From germline, CDR1 is PRHDT and CDR2 FYEKMQ (reference sequence). The CDR3 sequence is 12 residues long. The V end was cut by 5 bases, the J end by 9 bases, with 10 bases between.

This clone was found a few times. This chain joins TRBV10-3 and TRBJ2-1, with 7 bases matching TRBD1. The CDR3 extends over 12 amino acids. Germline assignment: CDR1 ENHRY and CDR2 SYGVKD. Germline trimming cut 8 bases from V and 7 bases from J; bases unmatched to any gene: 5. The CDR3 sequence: CAIGDRINEQFF. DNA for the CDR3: TGTGCCATCGGGGACAGAATTAATGAGCAGTTCTTC.

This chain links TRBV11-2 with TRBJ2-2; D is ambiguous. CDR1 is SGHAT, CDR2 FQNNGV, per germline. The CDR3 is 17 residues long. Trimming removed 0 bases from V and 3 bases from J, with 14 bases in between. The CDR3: CASSLELSRSYTGELFF. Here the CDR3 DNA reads TGTGCCAGCAGCTTAGAATTAAGTCGCAGTTACACCGGGGAGCTGTTTTTT.

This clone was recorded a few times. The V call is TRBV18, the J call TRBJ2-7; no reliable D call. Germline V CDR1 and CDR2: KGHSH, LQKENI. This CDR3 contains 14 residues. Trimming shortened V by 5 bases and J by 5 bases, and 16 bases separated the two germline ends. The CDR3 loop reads CASSSRFGRNEQYF. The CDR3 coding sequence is TGTGCCAGCTCAAGTCGATTCGGACGGAACGAGCAGTACTTC.

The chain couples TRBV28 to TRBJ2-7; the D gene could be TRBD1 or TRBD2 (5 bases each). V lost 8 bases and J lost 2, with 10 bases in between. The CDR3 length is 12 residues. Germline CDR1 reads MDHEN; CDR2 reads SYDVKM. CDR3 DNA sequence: TGTGCCAGCGGGGACCTTGCCTACGAGCAGTACTTC. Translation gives CASGDLAYEQYF.